What follows are 31 T cell receptor beta chains derived from one specimen sequenced in a study of blood T cells in healthy people across ages. Primers used in a second PCR of roughly 6 to 11 cycles were a sample-barcoded 5' primer and a J-beta primer mix. Via MiXCR, TCRdb re-called the 5' RACE reads, giving one row per CDR3 protein. The table records roughly 1,500,000 distinct CDR3 sequences, 42% of them present only once. Source material: blood. The receptor source for this set is a woman between 18 and 29 years old in good health.

The V and J genes are TRBV5-1 and TRBJ1-1; D not resolved. This CDR3 has 16 amino acids. Germline CDR1 SGHRS, CDR2 YFSETQ. V was trimmed by 0 bases and J by 0 bases, leaving 12 bases between them. The CDR3 DNA reads TGCGCCAGCAGCTTGGGCAGCATAACTATGAACACTGAAGCTTTCTTT. Protein sequence: CASSLGSITMNTEAFF.

This clonotype was picked up a small number of times. Sequence at one end of the junction differs from germline and may be a read error. This chain uses TRBV12-3 or TRBV12-4 with TRBJ2-1, with D possibly TRBD2 on 5 matching bases. The CDR3 is made up of 15 amino acids. The CDR3 nucleotides are TGTGTCAGCAGTTTGAGCGGAAGCTCCTACAATGAGCAGTTCTTC. Translated: CVSSLSGSSYNEQFF.

Regarding this clonotype: Relative to the germline gene, one junction end is altered; a read error may explain this. V usage is TRBV4-1 and J usage is TRBJ2-1; 9 nucleotides agree with TRBD2. In germline, CDR1 is MGHRA, CDR2 YSYEKL. The CDR3 runs to 17 residues. CDR3 amino acids: CASSQATSGALYSEQFF. CDR3 DNA: TGCGCCAGCAGCCAAGCGACTAGCGGAGCCCTCTACAGTGAGCAGTTCTTC.

The CDR3 loop is CSAKLAGGWNNEQFF. The CDR3 nucleotides read TGCAGTGCTAAGCTAGCGGGAGGGTGGAACAATGAGCAGTTCTTC. This chain joins TRBV20-1 and TRBJ2-1; 12 positions agree with TRBD2. V trimming: 4 bases; J trimming: 5 bases; junction bases outside the gene matches: 6. This CDR3 spans 15 amino acids. Germline V lookup: CDR1 DFQATT, CDR2 SNEGSKA (reference sequence).

This chain joins TRBV20-1 and TRBJ2-3; 7 bases are shared with TRBD1. The CDR3 is 13 residues long. Germline V CDR1 and CDR2: DFQATT, SNEGSKA (reference sequence). The junction had 4 bases not matched to a gene; V was cut back by 4 bases and J by 3 bases. CDR3 loop: CSATRQGTDTQYF. In DNA, the CDR3 is TGCAGTGCTACGCGACAGGGAACAGATACGCAGTATTTT.

The CDR3 sequence is CASSPGVIDEQYF. The CDR3 bases are TGTGCCAGCAGTCCCGGGGTCATCGACGAGCAGTACTTC. The V gene is TRBV6-2 or TRBV6-3, the J gene TRBJ2-5; possible D gene TRBD2, 5 bases. TRBJ2-7 explains the end of the DNA better; the J call may be wrong. CDR1 and CDR2 from the germline V gene are MNHEY and SVGEGT. CDR3 length: 13 residues.

This clonotype was picked up a small number of times. The rearrangement uses TRBV28 and TRBJ1-1; D not certain. Trimming removed 2 bases at V and 4 bases at J, with 11 bases between. From germline, CDR1 is MDHEN and CDR2 SYDVKM. This CDR3 contains 14 residues. CDR3 amino acids: CASSLGPPGTEAFF. For the CDR3, the DNA is TGTGCCAGCAGTTTAGGACCTCCGGGCACTGAAGCTTTCTTT. The full variable domain, completed using reference TRBV28 and TRBJ1-1, is DVKVTQSSRYLVKRTGEKVFLECVQDMDHENMFWYRQDPGLGLRLIYFSYDVKMKEKGDIPEGYSVSREKKERFSLILESASTNQTSMYLCASSLGPPGTEAFFGQGTRLTVV.

This clonotype occurred a few times. This sequence joins TRBV3-1 and TRBJ2-7; TRBD2 agrees at 7 bases. The V gene's germline CDR1 is LGHDT and CDR2 YNNKEL (reference sequence). The CDR3 covers 16 residues. After removal of 1 base from V and 6 bases from J, the junction contained 12 bases not matched to a gene. The CDR3 nucleotides read TGTGCCAGCAGCCAAGTTCTCCCAGCGGGAATATCCGAGCAGTACTTC. It translates to CASSQVLPAGISEQYF.

The chain joins TRBV7-2 to TRBJ2-7, with TRBD2 matching 8 bases. V lost 0 bases to trimming and J lost 7 bases; unmatched junction nucleotides: 14. The CDR3 has 17 amino acids. Germline lookup yields CDR1 SGHTA and CDR2 FQGNSA. The CDR3 spells CASSLAKGAGVYNEQYF. CDR3 nucleotide sequence: TGTGCCAGCAGCTTAGCGAAGGGAGCGGGGGTCTACAATGAGCAGTACTTC.

The J gene is TRBJ2-7, the V gene TRBV29-1; D unresolved. Germline-derived CDR1 and CDR2 are SQVTM and ANQGSEA. CDR3 size: 12 residues. V lost 7 bases to trimming and J lost 7 bases, with 17 bases between them. This CDR3 is CSALPANNEQYF. CDR3 sequence (DNA): TGCAGCGCTCTACCTGCGAACAATGAGCAGTACTTC.

This clonotype turned up a few times. This rearrangement joins TRBV18 to TRBJ2-5, with D tentatively TRBD1 (8 bases). Germline V gives CDR1 KGHSH, CDR2 LQKENI. V lost 6 bases, J lost 3 bases, and 20 bases lay in between. This CDR3 has 16 amino acids. The CDR3 region is CASSRTRTGREETQYF. CDR3 sequence (DNA): TGTGCCAGCTCTCGAACCAGGACAGGGAGGGAAGAGACCCAGTACTTC.

This chain connects TRBV11-2 to TRBJ2-4; no firm D call. The CDR3 sequence is 11 residues long. The germline CDR1 and CDR2 sequences are SGHAT and FQNNGV. With 4 bases removed from V and 7 bases from J, the gap between germline ends came to 5 bases. The CDR3 DNA reads as TGTGCCAGCAGCTCCAGTAACATTCAGTACTTC. It yields the protein CASSSSNIQYF.

This clonotype was counted between two and nine times. The chain joins TRBV7-2 to TRBJ1-2; TRBD1 might be the D (5 bases). The V end was cut by 3 bases, the J end by 6 bases, with 17 bases between. The CDR3 has 15 residues. The germline gives CDR1 SGHTA, CDR2 FQGNSA. CDR3: CASSFHQGLRDGYTF. CDR3 nucleotides: TGTGCCAGCAGCTTCCACCAGGGCCTGCGGGATGGCTACACCTTC.

The CDR3 DNA follows: TGTGCCAGCAGTTACTCGAGGATCCCCTACAATGAGCAGTTCTTC. Amino acid sequence: CASSYSRIPYNEQFF. The rearrangement links TRBV6-5 to TRBJ2-1; D remains unclear. CDR3 size: 15 residues. V lost 0 bases, J lost 2 bases, and 8 bases lay in between. Per germline, CDR1 MNHEY and CDR2 SVGAGI.

The V gene is TRBV6-2 or TRBV6-3, the J gene TRBJ1-2; D is ambiguous. The germline V gene has CDR1 MNHEY and CDR2 SVGEGT. V was clipped by 6 bases and J by 4 bases, with 9 bases between them. The length of the CDR3 is 12 residues. The CDR3 DNA is TGTGCCAGCAGCCAGAACGTCTATGGCTACACCTTC. Protein sequence: CASSQNVYGYTF.

This chain links TRBV29-1 with TRBJ2-1, with TRBD2 identical over 16 bases. The DNA end is a closer match to TRBJ2-7, so the J assignment may be wrong. The germline V gene encodes CDR1 SQVTM and CDR2 ANQGSEA. This CDR3 spans 17 amino acids. DNA of the CDR3: TGCAGCGGTTCCGGGACTAGCGGGGGGGCCTTCTACAATGAGCAGTACTTC. Amino acids: CSGSGTSGGAFYNEQYF.

This chain uses TRBV13 with TRBJ2-1; D is tentatively TRBD1 or TRBD2 (6 bases each). The CDR3 runs to 13 residues. Deletions cut 6 bases from V and 7 bases from J, with 13 bases between. CDR1 PRHDT and CDR2 FYEKMQ come from the germline V gene (reference sequence). DNA of the CDR3: TGTGCCAGCAGTCCCACAGGGAGGAATGAGCAGTTCTTC. Its translation is CASSPTGRNEQFF.

The gene calls are TRBV3-1 and TRBJ2-7, with 9 bases fitting TRBD1. CDR1 LGHDT and CDR2 YNNKEL come from the germline V gene (reference sequence). The CDR3 contains 15 residues. Losses at the gene ends were 2 bases for V and 3 bases for J; bases not matched to a gene: 5. CDR3 in amino acids: CASSQTGTGYYEQYF. CDR3 DNA: TGTGCCAGCAGCCAAACCGGGACAGGGTACTACGAGCAGTACTTC.

The J gene is TRBJ2-1, the V gene TRBV20-1; 12 nucleotides align to TRBD2. V lost 3 bases, J lost 9 bases, and 9 bases stayed unmatched. The CDR3 covers 15 residues. CDR1 is DFQATT, CDR2 SNEGSKA, per germline (reference sequence). The CDR3 nucleotides read TGCAGTGCTAGCAAGCGGACTAGCGGGAATGGTGAGCAGTTCTTC. Its translation: CSASKRTSGNGEQFF.

This clonotype was recorded a few times. The J gene is TRBJ1-2, the V gene TRBV5-1; TRBD1 agrees at 8 bases. The ends lost 4 bases at V and 8 bases at J; junction bases unmatched: 7. The germline CDR1 and CDR2 sequences are SGHRS and YFSETQ. There are 13 residues in the CDR3. CDR3 sequence reads: CASSPGQGEGYTF. The CDR3 bases are TGCGCCAGCAGCCCAGGACAGGGTGAGGGCTACACCTTC.

This clonotype was seen a handful of times. The chain has TRBV6-5 and TRBJ1-2, with D maybe TRBD1 (6 bases). The V gene's germline CDR1 is MNHEY and CDR2 SVGAGI. This CDR3 spans 14 amino acids. Trimming took 2 bases from V and 9 from J, leaving 16 bases between them. The chain's CDR3 is CASSYGGAESSYTF. The CDR3 bases are TGTGCCAGCAGTTACGGGGGGGCCGAGTCGAGCTACACCTTC.

The chain couples TRBV12-3 or TRBV12-4 to TRBJ2-5; no clear D gene. This CDR3 comprises 14 residues. The V end was cut by 2 bases, the J end by 2 bases, with 9 bases between. CDR3 in amino acids: CASSLSGRQETQYF. For the CDR3, the DNA is TGTGCCAGCAGTTTATCTGGGCGGCAAGAGACCCAGTACTTC.

This clonotype was seen a handful of times. The genes are TRBV2 and TRBJ2-7; 8 bases map to TRBD2. The junction had 15 bases not matched to a gene; V was cut back by 7 bases and J by 4 bases. Germline CDR1 and CDR2: SNHLY and FYNNEI. The CDR3 has 16 residues. In DNA, the CDR3 is TGTGCCAGCATATCCGCTAGCGGGTTAGGTATTTACGAGCAGTACTTC. Translated, it gives CASISASGLGIYEQYF.

The V call is TRBV6-5, the J call TRBJ1-2, with 9 nucleotides matching TRBD1. J gave up 5 bases and V 5 bases, and 6 bases lay outside the gene matches. CDR3 length equals 14 residues. The germline V gene has CDR1 MNHEY and CDR2 SVGAGI. The CDR3 DNA is TGTGCCAGCAGTAGGGACAGGGTTTGGTATGGCTACACCTTC. Residues: CASSRDRVWYGYTF.

V is TRBV7-2 and J is TRBJ2-5, with 8 nucleotides matching TRBD1. Germline CDR1 is SGHTA and CDR2 is FQGNSA. This CDR3 has 15 amino acids. The J segment lost 2 bases and the V segment lost 3 bases, leaving 5 bases of the junction unmatched. The CDR3: CASSFDRGPQETQYF. In DNA, the CDR3 is TGTGCCAGCAGCTTCGACAGGGGCCCACAAGAGACCCAGTACTTC.

The chain has TRBV21-1 and TRBJ2-6; whether TRBD1, the table's D call, matches the DNA was not checked. TRBV21-1 is an annotated pseudogene. This CDR3 spans 17 amino acids. CDR3 nucleotide sequence: TGTGCCAGCACCCTACAACAGGGGGCCTCTGGGGCCAACGTCCTGACTTTC. Translated, it gives CASTLQQGASGANVLTF.

This rearrangement joins TRBV11-2 to TRBJ2-3; D is unclear. Germline V gene sequence: CDR1 SGHAT, CDR2 FQNNGV. The CDR3 spans 15 residues. Trimming took off 2 bases at V and 5 bases at J, with 14 bases between the two ends. The CDR3 sequence: CASSLLDPELDTQYF. For the CDR3, the DNA is TGTGCCAGCAGCTTACTGGACCCCGAGTTAGATACGCAGTATTTT.

J is TRBJ2-5 and V is TRBV20-1; TRBD2 aligns across 9 bases. The CDR3 consists of 14 residues. V lost 2 bases, J lost 11 bases, and 12 bases stayed unmatched. Germline V gives CDR1 DFQATT, CDR2 SNEGSKA (reference sequence). The CDR3 loop reads CSARPSGKVNEQYF. CDR3 DNA sequence: TGCAGTGCTAGACCTAGCGGGAAGGTAAATGAGCAGTACTTC.

This clonotype was seen once. The chain couples TRBV6-5 to TRBJ2-3; 13 bases match TRBD2. The CDR3 extends over 16 amino acids. Unmatched junction bases numbered 5, after V lost 6 bases and J lost 2 bases. Germline CDR1 MNHEY, CDR2 SVGAGI. The CDR3 loop is CASSTGTSGVTDTQYF. As DNA, the CDR3 is TGTGCCAGCAGCACCGGGACTAGCGGGGTCACAGATACGCAGTATTTT.

This chain links TRBV15 with TRBJ2-5, with D uncertain. The tail of the sequence fits TRBJ2-1 better, so the J call may be wrong. Germline assignment: CDR1 LNHNV and CDR2 YYDKDF (reference sequence). The CDR3 is 15 residues long. The CDR3 is CATSRGFQLQETQFF. Written as DNA, the CDR3 is TGTGCCACCAGCAGAGGTTTCCAGCTCCAAGAGACCCAGTTCTTC.

The chain recombines TRBV6-2 or TRBV6-3 with TRBJ2-1; D not certain. CDR1 and CDR2 (germline): MNHEY, SVGEGT. This CDR3 has 15 residues. Trimming pared 7 bases from V and 0 bases from J, leaving 13 bases between. CDR3 nucleotides: TGTGCCAGCAACCCCCACACCAGCTCCTACAATGAGCAGTTCTTC. Encoded protein: CASNPHTSSYNEQFF.